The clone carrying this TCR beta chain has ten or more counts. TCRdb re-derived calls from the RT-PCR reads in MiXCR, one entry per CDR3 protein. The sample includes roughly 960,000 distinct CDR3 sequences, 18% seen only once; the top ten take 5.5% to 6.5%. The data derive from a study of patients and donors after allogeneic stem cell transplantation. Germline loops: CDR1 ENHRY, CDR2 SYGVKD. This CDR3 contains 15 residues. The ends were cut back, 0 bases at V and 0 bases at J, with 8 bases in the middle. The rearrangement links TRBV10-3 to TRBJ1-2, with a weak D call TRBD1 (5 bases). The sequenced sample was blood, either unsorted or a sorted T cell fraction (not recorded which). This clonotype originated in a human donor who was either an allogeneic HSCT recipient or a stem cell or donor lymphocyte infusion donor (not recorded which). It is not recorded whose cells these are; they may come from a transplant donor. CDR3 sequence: CAISESAGTNYGYTF. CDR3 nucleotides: TGTGCCATCAGTGAGTCAGCAGGGACTAACTATGGCTACACCTTC.